Each of the 20 T cell receptor beta chains below was sequenced from the same sample in a study of T cell clonality in common variable immunodeficiency. Overall study results and limits: Reportedly, TCR beta sequences from common variable immunodeficiency showed fewer deletions and N-nucleotide insertions.

Method: immunoSEQ multiplex PCR; TCRdb's copy keeps in-frame clones and lacks some. Listed for the sample are approximately 30,000 clones, none seen a single time. These receptors have no identified antigens. The sequenced material came from peripheral blood mononuclear cells. All receptors derive from a human donor with common variable immunodeficiency.

Worth noting for this clone: The read terminates 3 residues ahead of where the CDR3 ends, so the germline J gene completes it. The gene calls are TRBV5-6 and TRBJ1-2, with unresolved D. Germline lookup yields CDR1 SGHDT and CDR2 YYEEEE. This CDR3 region has 14 residues. V shed 3 bases and J shed 4 bases, with 13 bases lying between them. The part of the CDR3 DNA that was read is TGTGCCAGCAGCTCTACAACAGTTCTCTATGGC. It codes for CASSSTTVLYG. In full, the CDR3 reads CASSSTTVLYGYTF.

The sample holds a few counts of this clone. The CDR3 extends 3 residues past the end of the read, so its final part is completed from the germline J gene. This chain uses TRBV7-8 with TRBJ2-3; D is possibly TRBD2 (5 bases). The CDR3 sequence is 16 residues long. The germline CDR1 and CDR2 sequences are SGHVS and FQNEAQ. The ends were cut back, 1 base at V and 2 bases at J, with 13 bases in the middle. CDR3 sequence reads: CASSLVEGRPTDTQYF. Partial CDR3 DNA: TGTGCCAGCAGCTTAGTAGAGGGCCGGCCCACAGATACG.

This clone has at least ten counts. The CDR3 end lies 3 residues beyond the end of the read and is filled in from the germline J gene. The chain has TRBV20-1 and TRBJ1-1; TRBD1 matches at 7 bases. The CDR3 is 11 amino acids. Per the germline V gene, CDR1 is DFQATT and CDR2 is SNEGSKA (reference sequence). The CDR3: CSAPTGPGAFF. The CDR3 DNA, read in part, is TGCAGTGCTCCGACAGGGCCAGGA.

As for this clone: With the read ending 3 residues before the CDR3 end, the germline J gene is used to fill in that end. The rearrangement joins TRBV2 to TRBJ2-3; no reliable D call. Trimming cost V 7 bases and J 6 bases, with 8 bases left between them. Germline lookup yields CDR1 SNHLY and CDR2 FYNNEI. The CDR3 contains 11 residues. The CDR3 spells CASTRSDTQYF. The CDR3 DNA, read in part, is TGTGCCAGCACTAGATCCGATACG.

This clone has just a few counts. The sequenced fragment ends 3 residues before the CDR3 boundary, so the rest is inferred from the germline J gene. This chain uses TRBV7-3 with TRBJ1-2; possible D gene TRBD1, 6 bases. V was clipped by 5 bases and J by 4 bases, with 11 bases between them. Per the germline V gene, CDR1 is SGHTA and CDR2 is FQGTGA. The CDR3 covers 13 residues. The covered CDR3 bases are TGTGCCAGCAGCCGAACAGGGTTCTATGGC. Translated: CASSRTGFYG. From start to end, the CDR3 is CASSRTGFYGYTF.

In its sample, this clone was seen many times. The CDR3 extends 3 residues past the end of the read, so its final part is completed from the germline J gene. The J gene is TRBJ2-2, the V gene TRBV2; 9 nucleotides align to TRBD2. CDR1 and CDR2 (germline): SNHLY, FYNNEI. The CDR3 runs to 16 residues. Trimming at V came to 6 bases and at J to 5 bases, leaving 10 bases not matched to a gene. The CDR3 DNA, read in part, is TGTGCCAGCAGGGAGGGTAGCGGGGGATGGACCGGGGAG. Translating gives CASREGSGGWTGE. The whole CDR3 sequence is CASREGSGGWTGELFF.

This clone was picked up a small number of times. The read comes to an end 3 residues before the CDR3 does, leaving the germline J gene to fill in the end. The chain links TRBV18 to TRBJ2-7, with D possibly TRBD2 on 7 matching bases. Germline V gives CDR1 KGHSH, CDR2 LQKENI. The CDR3 contains 14 residues. V lost 0 bases and J 6 bases, leaving 12 bases between the germline ends. The sequenced part of the CDR3 DNA is TGTGCCAGCTCACCACCGGGAGGGGGGGTCGAG. Translated, it gives CASSPPGGGVE. The entire CDR3 protein is CASSPPGGGVEQYF.

This clone came up many times. The read is 3 residues too short to cover the CDR3 end, so that end is filled in from the germline J gene. The chain employs TRBV5-1 and TRBJ2-2; 13 bases are shared with TRBD2. With V trimmed by 1 base and J by 4 bases, 10 bases remained unmatched. The CDR3 totals 19 residues. CDR1 is SGHRS and CDR2 is YFSETQ in the germline V gene. CDR3 sequence reads: CASSLSLAGLAGSTGELFF. CDR3 DNA (partial): TGCGCCAGCAGCTTGAGCCTAGCGGGACTAGCGGGGAGCACCGGGGAG.

A few counts support this clone. The read halts 3 residues ahead of the CDR3 end, with the missing end drawn from the germline J gene. This rearrangement joins TRBV18 to TRBJ1-2; D is perhaps TRBD1 (6 bases). The CDR3 loop spans 13 amino acids. Germline lookup yields CDR1 KGHSH and CDR2 LQKENI. With 9 bases removed from V and 2 bases from J, the gap between germline ends came to 13 bases. The CDR3: CASSPDRNYGYTF. The DNA read from the CDR3 is TGTGCCAGTTCCCCTGACAGGAACTATGGC.

Remarks on this clone: The read is 3 residues too short to cover the CDR3 end, so that end is filled in from the germline J gene. This chain connects TRBV7-9 to TRBJ2-1, with TRBD2 matching over 7 bases. V lost 5 bases, J lost 4 bases, and 5 bases stayed unmatched. Germline lookup yields CDR1 SEHNR and CDR2 FQNEAQ (reference sequence). The CDR3 is 14 amino acids. Partial CDR3 DNA: TGTGCCAGCAGCCTAGGGACTACTTACAATGAG. Encoded protein: CASSLGTTYNE. The CDR3 in full is CASSLGTTYNEQFF.

This clone is classed as medium-sized (0.01 to 0.1%). The sequenced fragment ends 3 residues before the CDR3 boundary, so the rest is inferred from the germline J gene. This chain joins TRBV20-1 and TRBJ2-5, with 10 bases matching TRBD2. There are 15 residues in the CDR3. V gave up 3 bases and J gave up 5 bases; unmatched junction bases: 9. The germline V gene has CDR1 DFQATT and CDR2 SNEGSKA (reference sequence). The CDR3 is CSASSSGGSRETQYF. The part of the CDR3 DNA that was read is TGCAGTGCTAGTTCTAGCGGGGGATCCAGGGAGACC.

This clone was recorded a few times. The read falls 3 residues short of the CDR3 end, and the missing part is taken from the germline J gene. The J gene is TRBJ2-3, the V gene TRBV5-1; D not resolved. The CDR3 is made up of 12 amino acids. From germline, CDR1 is SGHRS and CDR2 YFSETQ. V gave up 2 bases and J gave up 4 bases, with 5 bases separating them. CDR3 DNA (partial): TGCGCCAGCAGCTTACTGGCAGATACG. Protein product: CASSLLADT. The full CDR3 sequence reads CASSLLADTQYF.

There are many counts of this clone. The read comes to an end 3 residues before the CDR3 does, leaving the germline J gene to fill in the end. The chain links TRBV7-9 to TRBJ2-2, with 7 nucleotides matching TRBD2. Germline-derived CDR1 and CDR2 are SEHNR and FQNEAQ (reference sequence). V shed 1 base and J 7 bases; nucleotides not matched to a gene: 3. There are 14 residues in the CDR3. CDR3 DNA (partial): TGTGCCAGCAGCTTAGGACTAGCTGTCGGGGAG. As protein: CASSLGLAVGE. The whole CDR3 sequence is CASSLGLAVGELFF.

This clone was picked up many times. The read finishes 3 residues shy of the CDR3 end, and the germline J gene is used to complete it. The gene calls are TRBV10-1 and TRBJ2-3; weak D call: TRBD2 (6 bases). The CDR3 totals 15 residues. Germline V gives CDR1 WNHNN, CDR2 SYGVQD (reference sequence). V gave up 2 bases and J gave up 4 bases, with 13 bases separating them. CDR3 DNA, as far as it was read: TGCGCCAGCAGTGAGATCGTCAGGGAGGCAGATACG. Protein sequence: CASSEIVREADT. The whole CDR3 is CASSEIVREADTQYF.

In its sample, this clone was seen a few times. The sequence runs out 3 residues before the end of the CDR3; the remainder is reconstructed from the germline J gene. This chain links TRBV19 with TRBJ1-5; TRBD1 matches 11 bases. Germline V gene sequence: CDR1 LNHDA, CDR2 SQIVND (reference sequence). The CDR3 is 15 residues long. V lost 4 bases, J lost 6 bases, and 5 bases stayed unmatched. Partial CDR3 DNA: TGTGCCAGTAGTAGGACAGGGGGCTTGGTTCAGCCC. Translated, it gives CASSRTGGLVQP. The entire CDR3 protein is CASSRTGGLVQPQHF.

This clone showed up many times. The read finishes 3 residues shy of the CDR3 end, and the germline J gene is used to complete it. This chain joins TRBV18 and TRBJ1-1; 7 nucleotides match TRBD1. The CDR3 spans 13 residues. The germline CDR1 and CDR2 sequences are KGHSH and LQKENI. CDR3: CASSPGQTLEAFF. The DNA read from the CDR3 is TGTGCCAGCTCACCGGGACAGACCTTGGAG.

This clone appeared many times. The sequenced fragment ends 3 residues before the CDR3 boundary, so the rest is inferred from the germline J gene. The chain couples TRBV20-1 to TRBJ2-5; no reliable D call. The ends were cut back, 0 bases at V and 4 bases at J, with 3 bases in the middle. The CDR3 is 11 amino acids. Per the germline V gene, CDR1 is DFQATT and CDR2 is SNEGSKA (reference sequence). The part of the CDR3 DNA that was read is TGCAGTGCTAGAGATCTAGAGACC. This codes for CSARDLET. The entire CDR3 protein reads CSARDLETQYF.

Ten or more counts support this clone. Coverage ceases 3 residues before the CDR3 finishes, and the germline J gene fills in the end. Other DNA sequences in this specimen translate into the identical CDR3. This chain uses TRBV2 with TRBJ2-7; D uncertain. The CDR3 is made up of 14 amino acids. V gave up 2 bases and J gave up 3 bases, with 11 bases separating them. In germline, CDR1 is SNHLY, CDR2 FYNNEI. The CDR3: CASSEIPGSYEQYF. The covered CDR3 bases are TGTGCCAGCAGTGAAATCCCGGGTAGCTACGAG.

In its sample, this clone was seen a few times. The read terminates 3 residues ahead of where the CDR3 ends, so the germline J gene completes it. The chain carries TRBV18 and TRBJ1-2, with D possibly TRBD1 on 5 matching bases. The CDR3 length is 14 residues. V lost 0 bases, J lost 4 bases, and 9 bases lay in between. Germline V gene lookup returns CDR1 KGHSH and CDR2 LQKENI. CDR3 DNA (partial): TGTGCCAGCTCACCACCAGGGAGGGGCTATGGC. Its translation is CASSPPGRGYG. The entire CDR3 sequence reads CASSPPGRGYGYTF.

Note on this clone: The read gets to within 3 residues of the CDR3 end, and the germline J gene fills in the rest. V and J are TRBV2 and TRBJ1-2, with unresolved D. CDR1 and CDR2 from the germline V gene are SNHLY and FYNNEI. The CDR3 has 13 residues. Trimming stripped 8 bases from V and 1 base from J, with 11 bases between. The sequenced part of the CDR3 DNA is TGTGCCAGCCGTACAGAAAGTAACTATGGC. This encodes CASRTESNYG. The whole CDR3 protein reads CASRTESNYGYTF.